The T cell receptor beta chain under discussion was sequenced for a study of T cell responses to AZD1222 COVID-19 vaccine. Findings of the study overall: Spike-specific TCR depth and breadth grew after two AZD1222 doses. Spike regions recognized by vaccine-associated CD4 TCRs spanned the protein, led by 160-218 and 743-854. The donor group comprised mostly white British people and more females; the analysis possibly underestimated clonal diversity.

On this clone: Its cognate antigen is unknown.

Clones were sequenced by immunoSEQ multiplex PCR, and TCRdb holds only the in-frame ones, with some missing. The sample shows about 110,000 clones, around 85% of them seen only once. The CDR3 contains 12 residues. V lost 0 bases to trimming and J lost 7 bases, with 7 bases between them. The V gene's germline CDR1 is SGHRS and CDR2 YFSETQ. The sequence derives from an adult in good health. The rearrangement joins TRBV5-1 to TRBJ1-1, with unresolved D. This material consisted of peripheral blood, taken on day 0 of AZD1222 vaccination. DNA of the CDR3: TGCGCCAGCAGCTTGGGGGCAAGTGAAGCTTTCTTT. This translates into CASSLGASEAFF.